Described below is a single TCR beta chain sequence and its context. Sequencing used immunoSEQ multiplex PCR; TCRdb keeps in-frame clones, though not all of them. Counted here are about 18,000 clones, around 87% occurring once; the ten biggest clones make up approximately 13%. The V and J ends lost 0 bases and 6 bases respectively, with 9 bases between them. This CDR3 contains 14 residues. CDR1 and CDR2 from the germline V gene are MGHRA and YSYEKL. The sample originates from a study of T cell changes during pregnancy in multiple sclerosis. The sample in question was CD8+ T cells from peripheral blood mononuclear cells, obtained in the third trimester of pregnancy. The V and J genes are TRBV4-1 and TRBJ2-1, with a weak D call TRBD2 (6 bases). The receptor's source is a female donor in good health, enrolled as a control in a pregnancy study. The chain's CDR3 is CASSQDRGFNEQFF. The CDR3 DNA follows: TGCGCCAGCAGCCAAGATCGGGGGTTCAATGAGCAGTTCTTC.